The TCR beta chain under discussion was sequenced for a study of cytomegalovirus exposure and HLA in healthy donors. The PCR employed 60 Vbeta primers together with 13 Jbeta primers. Generated by immunoSEQ multiplex PCR, the TCRdb table keeps only in-frame clones and is missing some. The table includes 200,000 or so clones, about 90% detected once. The donors comprised healthy bone marrow donors. The CDR3 spans 13 residues. Trimming took 6 bases from V and 4 from J; bases not matched to a gene: 6. The V gene's germline CDR1 is SQVTM and CDR2 ANQGSEA. This TCR came from a girl in the first two years of life in good health and CMV-seronegative. The genes are TRBV29-1 and TRBJ2-1; 7 bases match TRBD1. Source material: PBMCs. The CDR3 sequence is CSVGTDSYNEQFF. The CDR3 bases are TGCAGCGTCGGGACAGATTCTTACAATGAGCAGTTCTTC.